This entry features one TCR beta chain sequence. Its antigen is still unknown. The CDR3 end is not reached by the read, which stops 3 residues before it; the germline J gene fills it in. The data belong to a study of T cells in women clearing cervical HPV infection. Study context: Blood came at first lesion visit for cases, post-clearance for controls. Whole-study findings and limits: Repertoire richness, not evenness, was significantly elevated in CIN3+ cases versus controls. Combining TCR richness with V gene abundances gave approximately 0.84 AUC.

Prevalent HPV16 infections were excluded; only incident single HPV16 infections included. This CDR3 comprises 15 residues. V lost 3 bases to trimming and J lost 4 bases, with 10 bases between them. Germline V gene sequence: CDR1 LNHDA, CDR2 SQIVND (reference sequence). TCRdb's copy holds only in-frame clones and misses some; the assay was immunoSEQ multiplex PCR. This sample carries fewer than 35,000 clones, with under 10% going to the ten biggest clones. The chain carries TRBV19 and TRBJ2-6, with D possibly matching TRBD1 (6 bases). Sequencing was done on a sample of blood buffy coat. This TCR was sampled from a woman aged 18 to 75 with a cervical HPV16 infection that either progressed to CIN3+ or cleared (not recorded which). The CDR3 spells CASSIQGGGANVLTF. Incomplete CDR3 DNA: TGTGCCAGTAGTATCCAAGGGGGAGGGGCCAACGTC.